This TCR beta chain derives from a study of beta chain features in type 1 diabetes. The isolated RNA, all of it, was reverse transcribed, so expressed TCRB transcripts were what got sequenced. Roughly 3.5 million reads per sample were averaged for naive, central memory and regulatory samples. Using immunoSEQ multiplex PCR, the repertoire was profiled, and TCRdb retains in-frame clones only, with some absent. This repertoire shows some 360,000 clones, 9.5% to 10% found once; its top ten account for about 0.6%. After removal of 7 bases from V and 3 bases from J, the junction contained 11 bases not matched to a gene. Germline lookup yields CDR1 SQVTM and CDR2 ANQGSEA. The CDR3 is 15 residues long. The study's findings and limits: A pattern of fewer insertions and more deletions at VDJ junctions was seen in type 1 diabetes patients. Researchers reported that naive, central memory and Treg TCRB repertoires appeared more similar in patients than in healthy donors. All four CD4+ subsets of Type 1 diabetes patients contained TCRB CDR3s that were moderately but significantly shorter.

There was one heparinised blood draw per donor, averaging roughly 120 mL. Points on this clone: What it binds is unknown.

Sequenced sample: central memory CD4+ T cells from blood. The receptor was isolated from a man aged 25-45 years with type 1 diabetes. The V and J genes are TRBV29-1 and TRBJ2-1; 8 positions agree with TRBD2. The CDR3 sequence: CSAGASGGIYNEQFF. CDR3 nucleotide sequence: TGCAGCGCTGGGGCCAGCGGGGGAATCTACAATGAGCAGTTCTTC.